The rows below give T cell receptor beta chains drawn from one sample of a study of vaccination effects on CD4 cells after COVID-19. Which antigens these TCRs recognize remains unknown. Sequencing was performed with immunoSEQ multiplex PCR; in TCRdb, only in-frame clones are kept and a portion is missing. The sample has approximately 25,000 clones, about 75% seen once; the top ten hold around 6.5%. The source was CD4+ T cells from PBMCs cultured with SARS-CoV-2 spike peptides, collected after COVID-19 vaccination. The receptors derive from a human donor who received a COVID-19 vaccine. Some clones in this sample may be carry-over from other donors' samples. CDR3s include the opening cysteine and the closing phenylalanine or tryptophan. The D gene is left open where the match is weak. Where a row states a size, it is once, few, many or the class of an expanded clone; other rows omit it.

CDR3 DNA: TGTGCCAGCAGCCCGGGGGGGTCAGATACGCAGTATTTT
CDR3 protein: CASSPGGSDTQYF
clone size: .
J gene: TRBJ2-3
D gene: TRBD2
V gene: TRBV9

CDR3 DNA: TGTGCCAGCAGGGGGACAGGGCACGGCTACACCTTC
CDR3 protein: CASRGTGHGYTF
clone size: .
J gene: TRBJ1-2
D gene: TRBD1
V gene: TRBV6-6

CDR3 DNA: TGCGCCAGCAGCCAGACAGTTGAGGAGACCCAGTACTTC
CDR3 protein: CASSQTVEETQYF
clone size: .
J gene: TRBJ2-5
D gene: .
V gene: TRBV5-1

CDR3 DNA: TGTGCCAGCAGGTGGTCGACAGGGGAGGCTGGCTACACCTTC
CDR3 protein: CASRWSTGEAGYTF
clone size: .
J gene: TRBJ1-2
D gene: TRBD1
V gene: TRBV6-5

CDR3 DNA: TGTGCCAGCAGTTGGGGGTCTGGCGAAAAACTGTTTTTT
CDR3 protein: CASSWGSGEKLFF
clone size: .
J gene: TRBJ1-4
D gene: .
V gene: TRBV7-9

CDR3 DNA: TGTGCCAGCAGCTTACAGCGACAGGGGAATTCACCCCTCCACTTT
CDR3 protein: CASSLQRQGNSPLHF
clone size: .
J gene: TRBJ1-6
D gene: TRBD1
V gene: TRBV7-2

CDR3 DNA: TGTGCCAGCAGCTTAGCGGGCGGCGGCACTGAAGCTTTCTTT
CDR3 protein: CASSLAGGGTEAFF
clone size: .
J gene: TRBJ1-1
D gene: .
V gene: TRBV7-9

CDR3 DNA: TGTGCCAGCAGCGCCACAGGGTTGAACACTGAAGCTTTCTTT
CDR3 protein: CASSATGLNTEAFF
clone size: .
J gene: TRBJ1-1
D gene: .
V gene: TRBV3-1/TRBV3-2

CDR3 DNA: TGCGCCAGCAGCGACCGTGGATCGGCCCAAGAGACCCAGTACTTC
CDR3 protein: CASSDRGSAQETQYF
clone size: .
J gene: TRBJ2-5
D gene: .
V gene: TRBV10-1

CDR3 DNA: TGTGCCAGCAGTGCATTGGGCCTAGCGGGGGTAACCAATGAGCAGTTCTTC
CDR3 protein: CASSALGLAGVTNEQFF
clone size: .
J gene: TRBJ2-1
D gene: TRBD2
V gene: TRBV6-1

CDR3 DNA: TGTGCCAGCAGCTTAGCCTGGGACAGGGACACAGATACGCAGTATTTT
CDR3 protein: CASSLAWDRDTDTQYF
clone size: .
J gene: TRBJ2-3
D gene: TRBD1
V gene: TRBV11-1

CDR3 DNA: TGTGCCAGCAGCTTGGGGGGAGTTAGAGGCAATCAGCCCCAGCATTTT
CDR3 protein: CASSLGGVRGNQPQHF
clone size: once
J gene: TRBJ1-5
D gene: .
V gene: TRBV7-8

CDR3 DNA: TGTGCCAGCAGCCAACTCTCTGGAAACACCATATATTTT
CDR3 protein: CASSQLSGNTIYF
clone size: few
J gene: TRBJ1-3
D gene: .
V gene: TRBV3-1/TRBV3-2

CDR3 DNA: TGCGCCAGCAGCGACCTCAGGAGCTCCTACAATGAGCAGTTCTTC
CDR3 protein: CASSDLRSSYNEQFF
clone size: few
J gene: TRBJ2-1
D gene: .
V gene: TRBV5-1

CDR3 DNA: TGTGCCAGCAGCTTGGGAATGGACAGGGCTAGGGGCTACACCTTC
CDR3 protein: CASSLGMDRARGYTF
clone size: once
J gene: TRBJ1-2
D gene: TRBD1
V gene: TRBV5-5

CDR3 DNA: TGTGCCAGCAGTTACGTTAAGGGGATCGGGACTGAAGCTTTCTTT
CDR3 protein: CASSYVKGIGTEAFF
clone size: .
J gene: TRBJ1-1
D gene: .
V gene: TRBV6-2/TRBV6-3

CDR3 DNA: TGTGCCAGCAAAGACAGGGAGAACACTGAAGCTTTCTTT
CDR3 protein: CASKDRENTEAFF
clone size: .
J gene: TRBJ1-1
D gene: TRBD1
V gene: TRBV7-9

CDR3 DNA: TGTGCCAGCAGCTGGGAAACAGGGATTGGCTACACCTTC
CDR3 protein: CASSWETGIGYTF
clone size: .
J gene: TRBJ1-2
D gene: .
V gene: TRBV7-2

CDR3 DNA: TGCGCCAGCAGCCAAGATCCCGGGAGGGCAGGGGCGGTTCCCACTGAAGCTTTCTTT
CDR3 protein: CASSQDPGRAGAVPTEAFF
clone size: .
J gene: TRBJ1-1
D gene: .
V gene: TRBV4-1

CDR3 DNA: TGCGCCAGCAGCTTGTCGGTGGGCGCGAACACCGGGGAGCTGTTTTTT
CDR3 protein: CASSLSVGANTGELFF
clone size: .
J gene: TRBJ2-2
D gene: .
V gene: TRBV5-1

CDR3 DNA: TGTGCCAGCAGCCAAGATGTCAGGGGTAATTCACCCCTCCACTTT
CDR3 protein: CASSQDVRGNSPLHF
clone size: few
J gene: TRBJ1-6
D gene: .
V gene: TRBV3-1/TRBV3-2

CDR3 DNA: TGCGCCAGCAGCCGGATGAGGGGGGATACGCAGTATTTT
CDR3 protein: CASSRMRGDTQYF
clone size: .
J gene: TRBJ2-3
D gene: .
V gene: TRBV4-1

CDR3 DNA: TGCGCCAGCAGCTTTAGCGGGGGAAACCAAGAGACCCAGTACTTC
CDR3 protein: CASSFSGGNQETQYF
clone size: .
J gene: TRBJ2-5
D gene: TRBD2
V gene: TRBV5-1

CDR3 DNA: TGTGCCAGCAGGAGCGGGGACAACACCGGGGAGCTGTTTTTT
CDR3 protein: CASRSGDNTGELFF
clone size: few
J gene: TRBJ2-2
D gene: TRBD2
V gene: TRBV2

CDR3 DNA: TGTGCCAGCAGATTAGAAGGGATGGCCGGGGAGCTGTTTTTT
CDR3 protein: CASRLEGMAGELFF
clone size: .
J gene: TRBJ2-2
D gene: .
V gene: TRBV2

CDR3 DNA: TGCGCCAGCAGCTTGGGGGTGGAGGAGACCCAGTACTTC
CDR3 protein: CASSLGVEETQYF
clone size: .
J gene: TRBJ2-5
D gene: .
V gene: TRBV5-1

CDR3 DNA: TGTGCCAGCAGTGAAATAAAACAGTATAATTCACCCCTCCACTTT
CDR3 protein: CASSEIKQYNSPLHF
clone size: .
J gene: TRBJ1-6
D gene: .
V gene: TRBV25-1

CDR3 DNA: TGTGCCAGCAGCCGCGGGACTGTGGAGACCCAGTACTTC
CDR3 protein: CASSRGTVETQYF
clone size: .
J gene: TRBJ2-5
D gene: .
V gene: TRBV5-4

CDR3 DNA: TGTGCCACCAGTGATACCGGGACAGGAGTCTCTGGGGCCAACGTCCTGACTTTC
CDR3 protein: CATSDTGTGVSGANVLTF
clone size: .
J gene: TRBJ2-6
D gene: TRBD1
V gene: TRBV24-1

CDR3 DNA: TGTGCCAGCAGCCAAGGTGCGGGTGGTCTAAGTCTTTACTTC
CDR3 protein: CASSQGAGGLSLYF
clone size: .
J gene: TRBJ2-4
D gene: .
V gene: TRBV3-1/TRBV3-2

CDR3 DNA: TGTGCCAGCAGCCTAATACGGGGGTTACCATACAATGAGCAGTTCTTC
CDR3 protein: CASSLIRGLPYNEQFF
clone size: .
J gene: TRBJ2-1
D gene: .
V gene: TRBV3-1/TRBV3-2

CDR3 DNA: TGCGCCAGCAGCCGGACGGGGGGCCCGGAAGAGACCCAGTACTTC
CDR3 protein: CASSRTGGPEETQYF
clone size: few
J gene: TRBJ2-5
D gene: .
V gene: TRBV4-1

CDR3 DNA: TGCGCCAGCAGCCAATTCGGCCTGAGGGAAAAACTGTTTTTT
CDR3 protein: CASSQFGLREKLFF
clone size: once
J gene: TRBJ1-4
D gene: .
V gene: TRBV4-1

CDR3 DNA: TGTGCCAGCAGCGCGTTAGCGGGGGGGGCCGCAGATACGCAGTATTTT
CDR3 protein: CASSALAGGAADTQYF
clone size: .
J gene: TRBJ2-3
D gene: TRBD2
V gene: TRBV9

CDR3 DNA: TGTGCCAGTAGTAAACGACAGGGGCCTAAAGGGGGCTACACCTTC
CDR3 protein: CASSKRQGPKGGYTF
clone size: .
J gene: TRBJ1-2
D gene: TRBD1
V gene: TRBV19

CDR3 DNA: TGTGCCAGCAGCCCCCAAGGCAGTACGCTTCTCAGCTCTGGGGCCAACGTCCTGACTTTC
CDR3 protein: CASSPQGSTLLSSGANVLTF
clone size: .
J gene: TRBJ2-6
D gene: .
V gene: TRBV3-1/TRBV3-2

CDR3 DNA: TGTGCCAGCAGCCTCCAGGGTATGGTCTACAATGAGCAGTTCTTC
CDR3 protein: CASSLQGMVYNEQFF
clone size: .
J gene: TRBJ2-1
D gene: .
V gene: TRBV7-9

CDR3 DNA: TGTGCCAGCAGTTCGACTAGCGGGGGTCAAGAGACCCAGTACTTC
CDR3 protein: CASSSTSGGQETQYF
clone size: .
J gene: TRBJ2-5
D gene: TRBD2
V gene: TRBV2

CDR3 DNA: TGCGCCAGCAGCTTGTGGGGGAAGCAGTTCTTC
CDR3 protein: CASSLWGKQFF
clone size: few
J gene: TRBJ2-1
D gene: .
V gene: TRBV5-1

CDR3 DNA: TGTGCCAGCAGGCAGGCCTCCCTAAACTATGGCTACACCTTC
CDR3 protein: CASRQASLNYGYTF
clone size: .
J gene: TRBJ1-2
D gene: .
V gene: TRBV28

CDR3 DNA: TGTGCCACCAGTGATTCCAGACAGAAGGAGACCCAGTACTTC
CDR3 protein: CATSDSRQKETQYF
clone size: .
J gene: TRBJ2-5
D gene: .
V gene: TRBV24-1

CDR3 DNA: TGCGCCAGCAGCTCAACTAGCGGGGGGGCGAACGGGGAGCTGTTTTTT
CDR3 protein: CASSSTSGGANGELFF
clone size: .
J gene: TRBJ2-2
D gene: TRBD2
V gene: TRBV5-1

CDR3 DNA: TGTGCTAGTGGTTTGGTAAGGGACAACAAGCTGTTTTTT
CDR3 protein: CASGLVRDNKLFF
clone size: .
J gene: TRBJ2-2
D gene: .
V gene: TRBV12-5

CDR3 DNA: TGCGCCAGCAGCTTGGCGGCGAGACAGGGGTCTGAGCAGTTCTTC
CDR3 protein: CASSLAARQGSEQFF
clone size: few
J gene: TRBJ2-1
D gene: TRBD1
V gene: TRBV5-1

CDR3 DNA: TGTGCCAGCAATCGGGAGGAAGGACGCAACAATGAGCAGTTCTTC
CDR3 protein: CASNREEGRNNEQFF
clone size: .
J gene: TRBJ2-1
D gene: TRBD2
V gene: TRBV2

CDR3 DNA: TGTGCCTGGAGTGCGGGGAGGGGCGGATTTACCGGGGAGCTGTTTTTT
CDR3 protein: CAWSAGRGGFTGELFF
clone size: .
J gene: TRBJ2-2
D gene: TRBD2
V gene: TRBV30

CDR3 DNA: TGCAGCGTCCGACCTGTGAACACTGAAGCTTTCTTT
CDR3 protein: CSVRPVNTEAFF
clone size: .
J gene: TRBJ1-1
D gene: .
V gene: TRBV29-1

CDR3 DNA: TGCGCCAGCAGTCCGACAGGGCTTGGGGAGACCCTCCACTTT
CDR3 protein: CASSPTGLGETLHF
clone size: .
J gene: TRBJ1-6
D gene: TRBD1
V gene: TRBV4-1

CDR3 DNA: TGTGCCAGCAGCTTAGTCCGGAGCACAGATACGCAGTATTTT
CDR3 protein: CASSLVRSTDTQYF
clone size: once
J gene: TRBJ2-3
D gene: .
V gene: TRBV11-2

CDR3 DNA: TGCGCCAGCAGACTGAACGACGGGGCAGGGACTGAAGCTTTCTTT
CDR3 protein: CASRLNDGAGTEAFF
clone size: .
J gene: TRBJ1-1
D gene: .
V gene: TRBV5-1

CDR3 DNA: TGTGCCACCAGTGATTTGGGTTTGGAGACCCAGTACTTC
CDR3 protein: CATSDLGLETQYF
clone size: .
J gene: TRBJ2-5
D gene: .
V gene: TRBV24-1

CDR3 DNA: TGTGCCAGCAGTTTCTCTGTTGGTCAGCCCCAGCATTTT
CDR3 protein: CASSFSVGQPQHF
clone size: .
J gene: TRBJ1-5
D gene: .
V gene: TRBV12-3/TRBV12-4

CDR3 DNA: TGCGCCAGCAGCGGACAGGGGGATGGGAATTCACCCCTCCACTTT
CDR3 protein: CASSGQGDGNSPLHF
clone size: .
J gene: TRBJ1-6
D gene: TRBD1
V gene: TRBV5-1

CDR3 DNA: TGTGCCAGCAGTTACGCAAACTGGGGCTACACCTTC
CDR3 protein: CASSYANWGYTF
clone size: .
J gene: TRBJ1-2
D gene: .
V gene: TRBV6-5

CDR3 DNA: TGTGCCTGGAGTAGACAGGCGACCACTGAAGCTTTCTTT
CDR3 protein: CAWSRQATTEAFF
clone size: .
J gene: TRBJ1-1
D gene: .
V gene: TRBV30

CDR3 DNA: TGTGCCAGCAGCCATCTGGTCCAAGAGACCCAGTACTTC
CDR3 protein: CASSHLVQETQYF
clone size: few
J gene: TRBJ2-5
D gene: .
V gene: TRBV7-9